This T cell receptor beta chain was found in a study of T cells in Graves' hyperthyroidism and ophthalmopathy. The CDR3 regions of TCR beta were amplified from RNA transcripts. HTBI primers were used for first-round RT-PCR of the TCR CDR3. TCRdb analysed the multiplex PCR reads with MiXCR anew, one entry per CDR3 protein. The table lists 600,000 to 650,000 distinct CDR3 sequences, roughly 20% of them singletons. This CDR3 is built from 15 residues. V lost 5 bases to trimming and J lost 2 bases; unmatched junction nucleotides: 6. Looked up from germline, CDR1 is MNHEY and CDR2 is SMNVEV (reference sequence). The study excluded patients with uncontrolled infection, other autoimmune disease, pregnancy or lactation.

The source of this sequence is a man aged 30-40 years with Graves' ophthalmopathy. The chain recombines TRBV27 with TRBJ2-1, with TRBD1 matching over 7 bases. The material sequenced was blood. The CDR3 nucleotides read TGTGCCAGCAGTCCCCAGGGGGTTACCTACAATGAGCAGTTCTTC. This sequence encodes CASSPQGVTYNEQFF.